This TCR beta chain is drawn from a study of patients and donors after allogeneic stem cell transplantation. TCRdb ran MiXCR on the RT-PCR reads and lists one entry per CDR3 protein. The table lists 920,000 or so distinct CDR3 sequences, more than 15% of them singletons. Trimming took 4 bases from V and 6 from J, leaving 9 bases between them. The V gene's germline CDR1 is MNHEY and CDR2 SMNVEV (reference sequence). This CDR3 has 13 residues. This clonotype has just a few counts. This clonotype originated in a human donor who was either an allogeneic HSCT recipient or a stem cell or donor lymphocyte infusion donor (not recorded which). It is not recorded whose cells these are; they may come from a transplant donor. The chain recombines TRBV27 with TRBJ2-2; unclear D gene. The specimen sequenced was blood, either unsorted or a sorted T cell fraction (not recorded which). CDR3 bases: TGTGCCAGCAGTTATCAAGTCCCCGGGGAGCTGTTTTTT. This gives the protein CASSYQVPGELFF.